This is a list of T cell receptor beta chains from one sample in a study of cytomegalovirus exposure and HLA in healthy donors. Profiled with immunoSEQ multiplex PCR; TCRdb holds only in-frame clones, not every one. Of some 170,000 clones listed, roughly four fifths are singletons. Sequencing was done on a sample of PBMCs. The receptors derive from a man aged 45-65 years in good health and CMV-seropositive. Both conserved end residues are part of each CDR3. The D gene is left open where the match is weak. Clone size is not always given. Where it is, it says once, few, many or a class for expanded clones.

D,V,size,J,CDR3,DNA
-,TRBV28,-,TRBJ2-5,CASTRGIYSETQYF,TGTGCCAGCACTAGAGGGATCTATTCGGAGACCCAGTACTTC
-,TRBV5-1,-,TRBJ1-5,CASSLGQGSNQPQHF,TGCGCCAGCAGCTTGGGGCAGGGTAGCAATCAGCCCCAGCATTTT
TRBD1,TRBV5-1,-,TRBJ1-4,CASSLAQGALSSTNEKLFF,TGCGCCAGCAGCTTGGCCCAGGGGGCTTTGTCTTCAACTAATGAAAAACTGTTTTTT
-,TRBV7-2,-,TRBJ1-5,CASSSQGPPQHF,TGTGCCAGCAGCTCGCAGGGCCCCCCCCAGCATTTT
-,TRBV28,-,TRBJ2-5,CASSFGGQETQYF,TGTGCCAGCAGTTTTGGGGGGCAAGAGACCCAGTACTTC
-,TRBV9,-,TRBJ2-1,CASSVLGSSYNEQFF,TGTGCCAGCAGCGTGCTGGGGAGCTCCTACAATGAGCAGTTCTTC
TRBD1,TRBV4-2,-,TRBJ2-1,CASSQGQGAWDEQFF,TGTGCCAGCAGCCAGGGACAGGGGGCATGGGATGAGCAGTTCTTC
-,TRBV7-2,few,TRBJ2-5,CASSLYSGRETQYF,TGTGCCAGCAGCTTATATTCCGGTCGGGAGACCCAGTACTTC
TRBD1,TRBV19,-,TRBJ1-5,CASSGQGTYSNQPQHF,TGTGCCAGTAGCGGACAGGGCACTTATAGCAATCAGCCCCAGCATTTT
TRBD1,TRBV19,-,TRBJ1-4,CASQDRPREKLFF,TGTGCCAGTCAGGACAGGCCAAGGGAAAAACTGTTTTTT
TRBD2,TRBV6-5,-,TRBJ2-2,CASSYLLAGTGELFF,TGTGCCAGCAGTTACTTACTAGCGGGGACCGGGGAGCTGTTTTTT
-,TRBV5-6,-,TRBJ2-4,CASTSSGLLKNIQYF,TGTGCCAGCACCTCCTCGGGACTCTTAAAAAACATTCAGTACTTC
TRBD2,TRBV6-6,once,TRBJ2-1,CASSYRREKAHNEQFF,TGTGCCAGCAGTTACCGGCGGGAGAAGGCCCACAATGAGCAGTTCTTC
-,TRBV28,-,TRBJ2-6,CASVGAAEANVLTF,TGTGCCAGCGTAGGGGCAGCCGAGGCCAACGTCCTGACTTTC
-,TRBV10-3,-,TRBJ1-1,CAISSRVTEAFF,TGTGCCATCAGTTCCAGGGTCACTGAAGCTTTCTTT
-,TRBV5-1,-,TRBJ2-3,CASRFDSVSTDTQYF,TGCGCCAGCAGGTTCGACAGCGTTAGCACAGATACGCAGTATTTT
TRBD1,TRBV6-6,-,TRBJ1-4,CASSTTGTDDEKLFF,TGTGCCAGCAGCACCACCGGGACAGACGATGAAAAACTGTTTTTT
-,TRBV28,-,TRBJ2-7,CASSRGYEQYF,TGTGCCAGCAGTAGGGGGTACGAGCAGTACTTC
TRBD1,TRBV19,-,TRBJ1-5,CASFKLGQMTWSNQPQHF,TGTGCCAGCTTTAAACTGGGACAGATGACATGGAGCAATCAGCCCCAGCATTTT
-,TRBV5-1,-,TRBJ2-3,CASSFFRITDTQYF,TGCGCCAGCAGCTTTTTCAGAATCACAGATACGCAGTATTTT
-,TRBV6-5,-,TRBJ2-7,CASRATATYEQYF,TGTGCCAGCAGAGCGACGGCGACCTACGAGCAGTACTTC
TRBD1,TRBV5-6,-,TRBJ1-1,CASSSTGRKNTEAFF,TGTGCCAGCAGCTCGACAGGGCGAAAAAACACTGAAGCTTTCTTT
TRBD2,TRBV5-4,few,TRBJ2-3,CASSLGGRAGTDTQYF,TGTGCCAGCAGCTTGGGAGGGAGGGCCGGGACAGATACGCAGTATTTT
-,TRBV6-1,-,TRBJ2-2,CASSPFESGELFF,TGTGCCAGCAGTCCCTTCGAGTCCGGGGAGCTGTTTTTT
TRBD1,TRBV28,once,TRBJ1-4,CASSFIPGQGAMANEKLFF,TGTGCCAGCAGTTTTATACCGGGACAGGGGGCGATGGCTAATGAAAAACTGTTTTTT
-,TRBV5-1,-,TRBJ2-7,CASSLTGLDSTYEQYF,TGCGCCAGCAGCTTGACGGGCTTAGACAGTACCTACGAGCAGTACTTC
-,TRBV9,-,TRBJ1-5,CASSPSEGQPQHF,TGTGCCAGCAGCCCGTCGGAGGGTCAGCCCCAGCATTTT
TRBD2,TRBV10-3,-,TRBJ2-1,CAISESPSGVLNEQFF,TGTGCCATCAGTGAGTCTCCCAGCGGGGTCCTGAATGAGCAGTTCTTC
TRBD1,TRBV18,many,TRBJ1-5,CASTTGLDQPQHF,TGTGCCAGCACGACAGGGCTCGATCAGCCCCAGCATTTT
-,TRBV30,-,TRBJ1-2,CAWSLSQGVGYTF,TGTGCCTGGAGCCTTAGCCAGGGCGTTGGCTACACCTTC
TRBD1,TRBV6-6,once,TRBJ1-6,CASGATGGKTPLHF,TGTGCCAGCGGAGCGACAGGGGGCAAGACACCCCTCCACTTT
TRBD2,TRBV4-1,-,TRBJ2-5,CASSQDPSGGLSWTQYF,TGCGCCAGCAGCCAAGATCCTAGCGGGGGGTTATCATGGACCCAGTACTTC
-,TRBV4-2,-,TRBJ2-5,CASSQERVETQYF,TGTGCCAGCAGCCAAGAGAGGGTTGAGACCCAGTACTTC
TRBD1,TRBV19,-,TRBJ1-4,CASSDRDSNEKLFF,TGTGCCAGTAGTGACAGGGACTCTAATGAAAAACTGTTTTTT
-,TRBV10-3,-,TRBJ2-2,CAISETSRTGELFF,TGTGCCATCAGTGAGACTAGCAGGACCGGGGAGCTGTTTTTT
-,TRBV6-6,-,TRBJ2-4,CASSSLGAAKNIQYF,TGTGCCAGCAGTTCTCTGGGGGCAGCCAAAAACATTCAGTACTTC
TRBD1,TRBV4-1,-,TRBJ1-2,CASSQAQGADYGYTF,TGCGCCAGCAGCCAAGCCCAGGGGGCGGATTATGGCTACACCTTC
TRBD1,TRBV5-5,-,TRBJ2-5,CASSLWQGAETQYF,TGTGCCAGCAGCTTGTGGCAGGGGGCAGAGACCCAGTACTTC
-,TRBV5-4,few,TRBJ2-3,CASQRDRVSGAATDTQYF,TGTGCCAGCCAGAGGGACAGAGTTAGCGGGGCCGCAACGGATACGCAGTATTTT